This T cell receptor (beta chain) stems from a study of blood T cell repertoires in COVID-19. The wider study: Sites across the United States, Italy and Spain contributed samples from acute and convalescent COVID-19.

Per the authors' pipeline: Amplification from reference gene primers served as the basis for estimated nucleated cell counts. Using immunoSEQ multiplex PCR, the repertoire was profiled, and TCRdb retains in-frame clones only, with some absent. For V, J and clone size, that table is used; D and trimming come from the DNA. The data show a few hundred thousand clones, about 87% seen once. The study drew participants aged about 18 to 95 years from about two dozen US areas. The study assigned cohorts using participant-reported clinical history. Trimming removed 6 bases at V and 1 base at J, with 19 bases between. There are 16 residues in the CDR3. Germline CDR1 is SGHRS and CDR2 is YFSETQ.

V gene TRBV5-1 combines with J gene TRBJ1-1, with a tentative D call TRBD1 (5 bases). Sequenced input: PBMCs or T cells enriched from blood (not recorded which). This receptor was identified in a man aged 40-49 years in a cohort exposed to, infected with or recovered from COVID-19 (not recorded which). This CDR3 is CASKNFQGSGNTEAFF. CDR3 sequence (DNA): TGCGCCAGCAAGAACTTCCAGGGTTCGGGGAACACTGAAGCTTTCTTT.